This T cell receptor beta chain was documented in a study of beta chain features in type 1 diabetes. On average, the one heparinised blood draw given by each donor was approximately 0.12 L. Whole-study results and caveats: For Type 1 diabetes patients, all four CD4+ subsets carried TCRB CDR3s that were moderately but significantly shorter. More deletions and fewer insertions at VDJ junctions were found in patients with type 1 diabetes. The study notes PCR might favor shorter templates equally in patients and controls.

This clone has just a few counts. What it binds is not known. This CDR3 spans 15 amino acids. The V segment lost 10 bases and the J segment 6 bases; nucleotides outside the gene matches: 15. The germline V gene encodes CDR1 LGHNA and CDR2 YNFKEQ. Expressed TCRB transcripts were sequenced, since all the RNA that had been isolated was reverse transcribed. This table comes from immunoSEQ multiplex PCR, and its TCRdb copy is limited to in-frame clones, with some not included. The data hold under 950,000 clones, with 15% to 20% observed a single time. This sequence joins TRBV4-2 and TRBJ2-1; 7 nucleotides agree with TRBD2. This clonotype was obtained from a woman younger than 30 in good health. Sequenced sample: naive CD4+ T cells from blood. This CDR3 is CATRLGEGYTNEQFF. CDR3 coding DNA: TGTGCCACCAGGTTGGGGGAGGGCTACACCAATGAGCAGTTCTTC.